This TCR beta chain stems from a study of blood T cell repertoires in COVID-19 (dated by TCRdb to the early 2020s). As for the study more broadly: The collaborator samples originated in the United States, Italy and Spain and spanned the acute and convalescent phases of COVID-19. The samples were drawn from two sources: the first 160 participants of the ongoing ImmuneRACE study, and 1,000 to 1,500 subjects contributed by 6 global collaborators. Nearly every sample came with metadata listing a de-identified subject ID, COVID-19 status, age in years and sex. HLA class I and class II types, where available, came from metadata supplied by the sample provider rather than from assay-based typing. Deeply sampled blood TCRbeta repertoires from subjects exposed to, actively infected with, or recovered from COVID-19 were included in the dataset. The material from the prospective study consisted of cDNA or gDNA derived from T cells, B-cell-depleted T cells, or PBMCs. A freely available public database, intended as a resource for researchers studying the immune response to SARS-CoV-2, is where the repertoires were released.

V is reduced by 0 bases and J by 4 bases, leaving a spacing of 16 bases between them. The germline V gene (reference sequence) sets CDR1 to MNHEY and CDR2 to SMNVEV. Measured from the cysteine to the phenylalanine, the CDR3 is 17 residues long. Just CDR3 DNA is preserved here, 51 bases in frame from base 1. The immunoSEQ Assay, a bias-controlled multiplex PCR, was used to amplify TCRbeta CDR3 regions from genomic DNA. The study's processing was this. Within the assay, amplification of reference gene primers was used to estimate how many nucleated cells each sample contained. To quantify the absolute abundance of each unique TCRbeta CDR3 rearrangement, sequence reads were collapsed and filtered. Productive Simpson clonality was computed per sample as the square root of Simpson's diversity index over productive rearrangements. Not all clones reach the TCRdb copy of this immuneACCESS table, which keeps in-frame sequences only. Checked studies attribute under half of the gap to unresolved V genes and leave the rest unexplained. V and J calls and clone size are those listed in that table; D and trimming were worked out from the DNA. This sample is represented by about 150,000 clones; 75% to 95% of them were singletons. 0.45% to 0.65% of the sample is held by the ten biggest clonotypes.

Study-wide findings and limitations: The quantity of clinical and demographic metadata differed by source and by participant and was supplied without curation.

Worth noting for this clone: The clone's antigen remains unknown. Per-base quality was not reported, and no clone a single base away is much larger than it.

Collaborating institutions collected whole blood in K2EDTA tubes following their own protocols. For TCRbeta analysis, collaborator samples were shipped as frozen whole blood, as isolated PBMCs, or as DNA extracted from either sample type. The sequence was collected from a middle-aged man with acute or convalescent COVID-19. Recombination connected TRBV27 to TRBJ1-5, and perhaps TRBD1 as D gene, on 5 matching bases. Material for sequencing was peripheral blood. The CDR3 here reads CASSLSRAGGGNQPQHF. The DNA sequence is TGTGCCAGCAGTTTATCGAGGGCCGGTGGGGGGAATCAGCCCCAGCATTTT.